Presented here are 28 T cell receptor beta chains from one specimen sequenced in a study of technical replicates of blood from several donors. Sequencing was performed with immunoSEQ multiplex PCR; in TCRdb, only in-frame clones are kept and a portion is missing. This sample has about 75,000 clones; approximately 96% occur once, and the top ten carry almost 0.3%. What was sequenced was T cells isolated from PBMCs. All receptors come from a human donor in good health.

The genes are TRBV4-1 and TRBJ2-1, with 8 bases identical to TRBD2. In germline, CDR1 is MGHRA, CDR2 YSYEKL. The CDR3 contains 16 residues. V was pared by 0 bases and J by 8 bases, with 9 bases of the junction left unmatched. CDR3 sequence: CASSQESGSNQYEQFF. The DNA for the CDR3 is TGCGCCAGCAGCCAAGAAAGCGGGAGTAATCAATATGAGCAGTTCTTC.

The chain employs TRBV27 and TRBJ2-7, with D perhaps matching TRBD2 (6 bases). Trimming stripped 6 bases from V and 6 bases from J, with 12 bases between. CDR3 length equals 12 residues. From germline, CDR1 is MNHEY and CDR2 SMNVEV (reference sequence). CDR3 amino acids: CASSTGTPEQYF. For the CDR3, the DNA is TGTGCCAGCAGCACCGGGACTCCCGAGCAGTACTTC.

V is TRBV14 and J is TRBJ2-5, with D possibly being TRBD2 (5 bases). Germline V gene lookup returns CDR1 SGHDN and CDR2 FVKESK. Trimming cost V 2 bases and J 2 bases, with 6 bases left between them. The CDR3 totals 13 residues. The DNA of the CDR3 is TGTGCCAGCAGCCAACTAGCACAAGAGACCCAGTACTTC. Translated, it gives CASSQLAQETQYF.

The V call is TRBV19, the J call TRBJ1-2; D is possibly TRBD1 (5 bases). The germline gives CDR1 LNHDA, CDR2 SQIVND (reference sequence). V was trimmed by 3 bases and J by 0 bases, leaving 8 bases between them. The CDR3 totals 14 residues. CDR3 DNA sequence: TGTGCCAGTAGTATGGCGGACACTAACTATGGCTACACCTTC. This encodes CASSMADTNYGYTF.

The V call is TRBV6-6, the J call TRBJ2-7, with 7 nucleotides matching TRBD1. CDR1 MNHNY and CDR2 SVGAGI come from the germline V gene (reference sequence). The junction had 6 bases not matched to a gene; V was cut back by 7 bases and J by 6 bases. This CDR3 has 12 residues. CDR3: CASTKTGSEQYF. The CDR3 coding sequence is TGTGCCAGCACAAAGACAGGGTCCGAGCAGTACTTC.

The J gene is TRBJ1-3, the V gene TRBV6-5; D is unclear. The CDR3 has 14 amino acids. The germline CDR1 and CDR2 sequences are MNHEY and SVGAGI. V was shortened by 7 bases and J by 2 bases, with 12 bases between the two germline ends. The CDR3 DNA sequence: TGTGCCAGCACCCCCGCGGTACCTGGAAACACCATATATTTT. Translating it yields CASTPAVPGNTIYF.

The chain joins TRBV6-5 to TRBJ1-5, with 11 nucleotides matching TRBD1. CDR1 and CDR2 (germline): MNHEY, SVGAGI. With 1 base clipped from V and 6 bases from J, the junction kept 5 bases outside the gene matches. This CDR3 contains 16 residues. The CDR3 DNA sequence: TGTGCCAGCAGTTACTTGGACAGGGGGCGCGTTCAGCCCCAGCATTTT. Amino acids: CASSYLDRGRVQPQHF.

V is TRBV28 and J is TRBJ1-5, with 7 bases aligning to TRBD1. Germline trimming cut 8 bases from V and 10 bases from J; bases unmatched to any gene: 14. The germline V gene has CDR1 MDHEN and CDR2 SYDVKM. The CDR3 length is 14 residues. The CDR3 region is CASSSGDRGEPQHF. In DNA form, the CDR3 reads TGTGCCAGCTCCTCCGGGGACAGAGGGGAACCCCAGCATTTT.

The V call is TRBV29-1, the J call TRBJ2-5, with TRBD1 matching over 10 bases. The end of the DNA is better explained by TRBJ2-7, so the J call may be wrong. Germline CDR1 reads SQVTM; CDR2 reads ANQGSEA. This CDR3 has 13 residues. The CDR3 protein is CSASGTGVDEQYF. The CDR3 nucleotides read TGCAGTGCGTCAGGGACAGGGGTAGACGAGCAGTACTTC.

V and J are TRBV7-9 and TRBJ1-1; unclear D gene. The germline gives CDR1 SEHNR, CDR2 FQNEAQ (reference sequence). CDR3 length: 12 residues. V lost 3 bases, J lost 2 bases, and 4 bases lay in between. The CDR3 loop reads CASSLTNTEAFF. Here the CDR3 DNA reads TGTGCCAGCAGCTTGACAAACACTGAAGCTTTCTTT.

The rearrangement uses TRBV6-6 and TRBJ2-2; 8 bases map to TRBD2. The V segment lost 8 bases and the J segment 7 bases; nucleotides outside the gene matches: 12. The germline V gene has CDR1 MNHNY and CDR2 SVGAGI (reference sequence). CDR3 size: 15 residues. For the CDR3, the DNA is TGTGCCAGCGCTCAGCGGGAGTTAGGAATCGGGGAGCTGTTTTTT. It codes for CASAQRELGIGELFF.

The chain uses TRBV6-5 and TRBJ2-3; D gene unclear. V was shortened by 6 bases and J by 5 bases, with 12 bases between the two germline ends. CDR3 length: 13 amino acids. Germline CDR1 is MNHEY and CDR2 is SVGAGI. For the CDR3, the DNA is TGTGCCAGCAGCCTTTTGGCAGAAGATACGCAGTATTTT. Translated: CASSLLAEDTQYF.

The V gene is TRBV5-4, the J gene TRBJ2-5; 8 bases agree with TRBD1. The CDR3 length is 16 residues. CDR1 SGHNT and CDR2 YYREEE come from the germline V gene (reference sequence). V lost 1 base, J lost 4 bases, and 9 bases stayed unmatched. CDR3 protein: CASSLTGGRLLETQYF. The CDR3 bases are TGTGCCAGCAGCTTGACAGGGGGAAGACTCTTAGAGACCCAGTACTTC.

The genes are TRBV16 and TRBJ1-2, with 8 bases fitting TRBD1. V gave up 5 bases and J gave up 9 bases; unmatched junction bases: 5. This CDR3 comprises 12 residues. Germline lookup yields CDR1 KGHSY and CDR2 FQNENV. The CDR3 protein is CASSSDRGSYTF. For the CDR3, the DNA is TGTGCCAGCAGCTCAGACAGGGGAAGCTACACCTTC.

J is TRBJ2-6 and V is TRBV18, with 8 bases aligning to TRBD1. The junction had 10 bases not matched to a gene; V was cut back by 2 bases and J by 4 bases. The CDR3 spans 18 residues. Germline lookup yields CDR1 KGHSH and CDR2 LQKENI. CDR3 sequence: CASSPGPGGAGGANVLTF. CDR3 bases: TGTGCCAGCTCACCAGGTCCAGGGGGCGCAGGCGGGGCCAACGTCCTGACTTTC.

The chain is built from TRBV9 and TRBJ1-3; tentatively, D is TRBD1 (6 bases). The V gene's germline CDR1 is SGDLS and CDR2 YYNGEE. V was trimmed by 0 bases and J by 4 bases, leaving 8 bases between them. CDR3 length: 14 residues. The CDR3 region is CASSVEGEGNTIYF. CDR3 nucleotide sequence: TGTGCCAGCAGCGTAGAGGGGGAAGGAAACACCATATATTTT.

Comment on this clone: Other DNA sequences within the sample encode an identical CDR3. This chain joins TRBV5-1 and TRBJ1-2; tentatively, D is TRBD1 (5 bases). The CDR3 runs to 13 residues. The germline V and J ends were trimmed by 0 bases and 3 bases, with 6 bases remaining between them. Per the germline V gene, CDR1 is SGHRS and CDR2 is YFSETQ. CDR3 sequence (DNA): TGCGCCAGCAGCTTGGCGGGGGACTATGGCTACACCTTC. Amino acid sequence: CASSLAGDYGYTF.

In regard to this clone: Here the CDR3 omits its conserved ending phenylalanine or tryptophan, so a read error is the likely source. The limits of the CDR3 on the DNA are not certain, so only TCRdb's listed CDR3 is given. The genes are TRBV27 and TRBJ2-7; the table assigns TRBD2, which was not confirmed against the DNA. Germline assignment: CDR1 MNHEY and CDR2 SMNVEV (reference sequence). Inclusive of both ends, the CDR3 amounts to 10 amino acids. The CDR3 spells CASSLLAGNI.

The chain carries TRBV6-6 and TRBJ1-2; perhaps TRBD1 as D (5 bases). Germline V CDR1 and CDR2: MNHNY, SVGAGI (reference sequence). Trimming took 2 bases from V and 6 from J, leaving 13 bases between them. The CDR3 is 14 residues long. The CDR3: CASSYGSGDHGYTF. CDR3 DNA: TGTGCCAGCAGTTACGGTTCGGGGGACCATGGCTACACCTTC.

The J gene is TRBJ1-1, the V gene TRBV5-4; D gene ambiguous. The CDR3 spans 11 residues. V was clipped by 0 bases and J by 7 bases, with 4 bases between them. CDR1 and CDR2 (germline): SGHNT, YYREEE (reference sequence). The CDR3 DNA sequence: TGTGCCAGCAGCTTGGCCGGTGAAGCTTTCTTT. Translating it yields CASSLAGEAFF. Variable domain in full (rest from reference TRBV5-4 and TRBJ1-1): ETGVTQSPTHLIKTRGQQVTLRCSSQSGHNTVSWYQQALGQGPQFIFQYYREEENGRGNFPPRFSGLQFPNYSSELNVNALELDDSALYLCASSLAGEAFFGQGTRLTVV.

This chain uses TRBV2 with TRBJ1-5, with 7 nucleotides matching TRBD1. The CDR3 is made up of 16 amino acids. Looked up from germline, CDR1 is SNHLY and CDR2 is FYNNEI. J gave up 2 bases and V 5 bases, and 9 bases lay outside the gene matches. The CDR3 spells CASSHDRVKGNQPQHF. The CDR3 DNA follows: TGTGCCAGCAGTCATGACAGGGTGAAAGGCAATCAGCCCCAGCATTTT.

This chain connects TRBV19 to TRBJ1-4, with TRBD1 matching over 7 bases. V lost 4 bases to trimming and J lost 2 bases; unmatched junction nucleotides: 1. This CDR3 has 14 residues. Germline V gene data show CDR1 as LNHDA and CDR2 as SQIVND (reference sequence). The CDR3 region has the DNA TGTGCCAGTAGTACACAGGGGACTAATGAAAAACTGTTTTTT. As protein: CASSTQGTNEKLFF.

The V and J genes are TRBV4-1 and TRBJ2-1; D unresolved. The CDR3 runs 16 residues. With 0 bases removed from V and 0 bases from J, the gap between germline ends came to 9 bases. Germline V gene data show CDR1 as MGHRA and CDR2 as YSYEKL. This CDR3 is CASSQDHYNSYNEQFF. CDR3 bases: TGCGCCAGCAGCCAAGACCACTACAACTCCTACAATGAGCAGTTCTTC.

J is TRBJ2-5 and V is TRBV19; 8 nucleotides line up with TRBD2. The CDR3 loop spans 16 amino acids. Germline values: CDR1 LNHDA, CDR2 SQIVND (reference sequence). Trimming took 6 bases from V and 5 from J; bases not matched to a gene: 14. The CDR3 is CASSSPPGRASETQYF. DNA for the CDR3: TGTGCCAGTAGCAGCCCTCCCGGGAGGGCATCGGAGACCCAGTACTTC.

This clone was picked up one time. The rearrangement links TRBV7-2 to TRBJ2-5; possibly TRBD2 for D (6 bases). Looked up from germline, CDR1 is SGHTA and CDR2 is FQGNSA. The CDR3 is 14 amino acids. V lost 7 bases and J lost 2, with 14 bases in between. This chain's CDR3 is CASTPGLFQETQYF. In nucleotides, the CDR3 is TGTGCCAGCACCCCGGGACTTTTTCAAGAGACCCAGTACTTC.

This sequence joins TRBV9 and TRBJ2-3; possible D gene TRBD2, 5 bases. Trimming removed 3 bases at V and 4 bases at J, with 12 bases between. This CDR3 is built from 14 residues. Germline-derived CDR1 and CDR2 are SGDLS and YYNGEE. The CDR3 reads CASSAAGGPDTQYF. CDR3 nucleotides: TGTGCCAGCAGCGCCGCGGGTGGGCCAGATACGCAGTATTTT.

J is TRBJ2-3 and V is TRBV28; 9 nucleotides agree with TRBD1. CDR1 is MDHEN, CDR2 SYDVKM, per germline. The CDR3 spans 15 residues. Unmatched junction bases numbered 8, after V lost 7 bases and J lost 3 bases. CDR3 region: CASIRQGVRTDTQYF. CDR3 DNA: TGTGCCAGCATTCGACAGGGGGTTCGTACAGATACGCAGTATTTT.

The rearrangement uses TRBV7-3 and TRBJ2-7; 10 nucleotides align to TRBD2. The CDR3 is 15 residues long. CDR1 is SGHTA and CDR2 is FQGTGA in the germline V gene. Trimming removed 2 bases from V and 5 bases from J; junction bases left unmatched: 6. The CDR3: CASSLGAGGAHEQYF. The CDR3 DNA sequence: TGTGCCAGCAGCTTAGGAGCGGGAGGGGCCCACGAGCAGTACTTC. Full variable domain (remainder filled in from reference TRBV7-3 and TRBJ2-7): GAGVSQTPSNKVTEKGKYVELRCDPISGHTALYWYRQSLGQGPEFLIYFQGTGAADDSGLPNDRFFAVRPEGSVSTLKIQRTERGDSAVYLCASSLGAGGAHEQYFGPGTRLTVT.